This TCR beta chain is from a study of Ad26.COV2.S vaccination and SARS-CoV-2 variants. In the study overall: Each vaccinee took Ad26.COV2.S intramuscularly, once or twice 56 days apart. Study-wide results and caveats: The authors reported substantial breadth in spike-specific CD8+ and CD4+ T cell responses after vaccination.

The V and J ends lost 10 bases and 4 bases respectively, with 17 bases between them. The CDR3 has 14 amino acids. CDR1 and CDR2 (germline): ENHRY, SYGVKD. Treatment described: roughly 19 received Ad26.COV2.S at low or high dose, single or two shots; 5 received placebo; per-sample allocation not given. After the first vaccine or placebo injection, samples were drawn on day 63. Ad26 vector vaccine expressed Wuhan-strain SARS-CoV-2 spike. Repertoires were generated with immunoSEQ multiplex PCR, while TCRdb's copy carries only in-frame clones and drops some. Seen here are more than 300,000 clones, over 80% observed once, and the top ten hold 2.1%. A remark on this clone: Its antigen is unidentified.

The chain has TRBV10-3 and TRBJ1-5; the D gene is possibly TRBD1 (6 bases). This TCR was sampled from a person between 18 and 65 years old who received the Ad26.COV2.S COVID-19 vaccine or a placebo. The source material was peripheral blood, sampled in a trial of Ad26.COV2.S vaccine versus placebo. CDR3 DNA sequence: TGTGCCACGCAAACAGGGACTCCTAATCAGCCCCAGCATTTT. Protein: CATQTGTPNQPQHF.